The 20 T cell receptor beta chains below all came from one sample that was sequenced in a study of T cell changes during pregnancy in multiple sclerosis. Sequencing used immunoSEQ multiplex PCR; TCRdb keeps in-frame clones, though not all of them. The sample shows 130,000 or so clones, around 93% of them seen only once. Sequenced here: peripheral blood, sampled before pregnancy. These TCRs come from a female donor with multiple sclerosis, enrolled in a pregnancy study.

The rearrangement links TRBV9 to TRBJ1-4; D gene uncertain. From germline, CDR1 is SGDLS and CDR2 YYNGEE. The CDR3 loop spans 15 amino acids. Trimming removed 3 bases at V and 0 bases at J, with 9 bases between. Written as DNA, the CDR3 is TGTGCCAGCAGCGCCAGTGGTGCAACTAATGAAAAACTGTTTTTT. It encodes CASSASGATNEKLFF.

The chain is built from TRBV28 and TRBJ2-4; 9 bases align to TRBD1. V lost 2 bases to trimming and J lost 11 bases; unmatched junction nucleotides: 16. CDR3 length equals 17 residues. Germline values: CDR1 MDHEN, CDR2 SYDVKM. CDR3 coding DNA: TGTGCCAGCAGTTTACCGGGACAGGGTGGTCGCAAAAGCGTTCAGTACTTC. It translates to CASSLPGQGGRKSVQYF.

The chain links TRBV30 to TRBJ2-3; 7 nucleotides match TRBD1. This CDR3 contains 16 residues. V shed 1 base, J shed 3 bases, and the junction held 10 bases outside the gene matches. Per germline, CDR1 GTSNPN and CDR2 SVGIG (reference sequence). CDR3 amino acids: CAWSAGDSPATDTQYF. CDR3 nucleotides: TGTGCCTGGAGTGCCGGGGACAGTCCGGCGACAGATACGCAGTATTTT.

The rearrangement links TRBV4-1 to TRBJ2-7; 9 nucleotides match TRBD1. The CDR3 has 15 residues. Per the germline V gene, CDR1 is MGHRA and CDR2 is YSYEKL. V gave up 3 bases and J gave up 3 bases; unmatched junction bases: 6. The CDR3 sequence: CASSHLSTGGYEQYF. The CDR3 DNA reads as TGCGCCAGCAGCCACCTATCGACAGGGGGCTACGAGCAGTACTTC.

The rearrangement joins TRBV6-5 to TRBJ1-1; a weak D match, TRBD1 (6 bases). This CDR3 is built from 13 residues. The V and J ends lost 6 bases and 3 bases respectively, with 11 bases between them. CDR1 and CDR2 from the germline V gene are MNHEY and SVGAGI. The CDR3 here is CASRSQGYTEAFF. The CDR3 bases are TGTGCCAGCAGGTCTCAGGGGTACACTGAAGCTTTCTTT.

This chain links TRBV7-9 with TRBJ1-5; D is perhaps TRBD1 (5 bases). Deletions cut 5 bases from V and 4 bases from J, with 12 bases between. The germline V gene has CDR1 SEHNR and CDR2 FQNEAQ (reference sequence). The CDR3 runs to 14 residues. The chain's CDR3 is CASSRGGDNQPQHF. The CDR3 bases are TGTGCCAGCAGCCGAGGAGGGGATAATCAGCCCCAGCATTTT.

The chain recombines TRBV19 with TRBJ1-2; possibly TRBD1 for D (6 bases). Germline V gene sequence: CDR1 LNHDA, CDR2 SQIVND (reference sequence). CDR3 length equals 16 residues. V lost 7 bases to trimming and J lost 4 bases, with 22 bases between them. CDR3 coding DNA: TGTGCCAGTACCCCAGAGGGGGACACCCTCTCCTATGGCTACACCTTC. Translation gives CASTPEGDTLSYGYTF. The full variable domain, its missing parts supplied by reference TRBV19 and TRBJ1-2, is DGGITQSPKYLFRKEGQNVTLSCEQNLNHDAMYWYRQDPGQGLRLIYYSQIVNDFQKGDIAEGYSVSREKKESFPLTVTSAQKNPTAFYLCASTPEGDTLSYGYTFGSGTRLTVV.

This chain joins TRBV11-3 and TRBJ2-2; possible D gene TRBD2, 6 bases. Trimming pared 2 bases from V and 5 bases from J, leaving 9 bases between. Germline values: CDR1 SGHNT, CDR2 YENEEA. The CDR3 contains 14 residues. The CDR3 reads CASSLYGSTGELFF. The CDR3 coding sequence is TGTGCCAGCAGCTTATACGGGAGTACCGGGGAGCTGTTTTTT.

The CDR3 sequence is CASSLAGTGAGETQYF. The CDR3 bases are TGTGCCAGCAGCTTAGCCGGGACAGGGGCCGGCGAGACCCAGTACTTC. The genes are TRBV7-3 and TRBJ2-5, with 10 nucleotides matching TRBD1. Germline CDR1 and CDR2: SGHTA and FQGTGA. This CDR3 comprises 16 residues. V shed 2 bases, J shed 5 bases, and the junction held 8 bases outside the gene matches.

This chain uses TRBV27 with TRBJ2-7; 9 bases match TRBD1. This CDR3 comprises 20 residues. Germline trimming cut 7 bases from V and 3 bases from J; bases unmatched to any gene: 25. Germline V lookup: CDR1 MNHEY, CDR2 SMNVEV (reference sequence). The CDR3 sequence: CASTLLTGQGRKIGFYEQYF. CDR3 coding DNA: TGTGCCAGCACCCTCCTAACCGGACAGGGGCGGAAAATTGGTTTCTACGAGCAGTACTTC.

The chain uses TRBV4-1 and TRBJ1-1, with D tentatively TRBD1 (5 bases). Germline lookup yields CDR1 MGHRA and CDR2 YSYEKL. The germline V and J ends were trimmed by 0 bases and 0 bases, with 14 bases remaining between them. The CDR3 spans 17 residues. The CDR3 nucleotides read TGCGCCAGCAGCCAAGATCGGGGGGGAACTTTGAACACTGAAGCTTTCTTT. This encodes CASSQDRGGTLNTEAFF.

This clone showed up just once. This chain joins TRBV28 and TRBJ2-1; D gene unclear. This CDR3 has 16 amino acids. V was cut by 6 bases and J by 1 base, with 16 bases left in between. CDR1 is MDHEN, CDR2 SYDVKM, per germline. The CDR3 nucleotides read TGTGCCAGCAGCCCCACCGCGGCCCGTTCCTACAATGAGCAGTTCTTC. As protein: CASSPTAARSYNEQFF.

The V call is TRBV2, the J call TRBJ2-1, with D perhaps matching TRBD2 (6 bases). Between the trimmed V and J ends, which lost 4 bases and 0 bases, there was a span of 10 bases. Germline assignment: CDR1 SNHLY and CDR2 FYNNEI. This CDR3 contains 15 residues. CDR3 region: CASSVSGSSYNEQFF. The CDR3 nucleotides read TGTGCCAGCAGTGTTAGCGGAAGCTCCTACAATGAGCAGTTCTTC.

The rearrangement joins TRBV19 to TRBJ1-2; D might be TRBD1 (6 bases). In germline, CDR1 is LNHDA, CDR2 SQIVND (reference sequence). Trimming took 3 bases from V and 1 from J, leaving 9 bases between them. This CDR3 has 14 residues. The CDR3 nucleotides read TGTGCCAGTAGTATGGGGACACTTAACTATGGCTACACCTTC. It encodes CASSMGTLNYGYTF.

This clone was counted a single time. The V and J genes are TRBV19 and TRBJ2-1, with D tentatively TRBD2 (6 bases). The CDR3 is 16 amino acids. Looked up from germline, CDR1 is LNHDA and CDR2 is SQIVND (reference sequence). V lost 5 bases and J 0 bases, leaving 14 bases between the germline ends. The CDR3 loop is CASSHRGIRSYNEQFF. The DNA for the CDR3 is TGTGCCAGTAGTCATCGGGGGATCCGCTCCTACAATGAGCAGTTCTTC. The full variable domain, completed using reference TRBV19 and TRBJ2-1, is DGGITQSPKYLFRKEGQNVTLSCEQNLNHDAMYWYRQDPGQGLRLIYYSQIVNDFQKGDIAEGYSVSREKKESFPLTVTSAQKNPTAFYLCASSHRGIRSYNEQFFGPGTRLTVL.

The V call is TRBV18, the J call TRBJ2-3, with 9 bases fitting TRBD2. CDR3 length equals 16 residues. Germline V gives CDR1 KGHSH, CDR2 LQKENI. V gave up 2 bases and J gave up 2 bases; unmatched junction bases: 5. The DNA of the CDR3 is TGTGCCAGCTCACCAACGGCGGGAGGGTTCACAGATACGCAGTATTTT. This sequence encodes CASSPTAGGFTDTQYF.

J is TRBJ2-7 and V is TRBV19; 7 nucleotides line up with TRBD2. The J segment lost 3 bases and the V segment lost 3 bases, leaving 8 bases of the junction unmatched. The germline gives CDR1 LNHDA, CDR2 SQIVND (reference sequence). The CDR3 is made up of 15 amino acids. CDR3 nucleotides: TGTGCCAGTAGTATTATGGCGGGAGACCTCTACGAGCAGTACTTC. It specifies CASSIMAGDLYEQYF.

This chain joins TRBV29-1 and TRBJ2-2; possible D gene TRBD2, 6 bases. With 4 bases removed from V and 1 base from J, the gap between germline ends came to 10 bases. Germline V gives CDR1 SQVTM, CDR2 ANQGSEA. The CDR3 has 14 amino acids. CDR3 coding DNA: TGCAGCGTTGGCGAGGGAGGGAACACCGGGGAGCTGTTTTTT. Translated: CSVGEGGNTGELFF.

The chain has TRBV27 and TRBJ1-5; no clear D. This CDR3 is 13 amino acids long. Trimming removed 2 bases at V and 5 bases at J, with 7 bases between. Germline V gene lookup returns CDR1 MNHEY and CDR2 SMNVEV (reference sequence). The CDR3 loop is CASSLQEDQPQHF. CDR3 nucleotide sequence: TGTGCCAGCAGTTTACAGGAGGATCAGCCCCAGCATTTT.

This chain joins TRBV7-8 and TRBJ1-1; 7 nucleotides match TRBD1. The junction had 5 bases not matched to a gene; V was cut back by 1 base and J by 0 bases. Per germline, CDR1 SGHVS and CDR2 FQNEAQ. The CDR3 consists of 16 residues. The CDR3 DNA reads as TGTGCCAGCAGCTTAGACAGGGGAGGAGTGAACACTGAAGCTTTCTTT. Encoded protein: CASSLDRGGVNTEAFF.